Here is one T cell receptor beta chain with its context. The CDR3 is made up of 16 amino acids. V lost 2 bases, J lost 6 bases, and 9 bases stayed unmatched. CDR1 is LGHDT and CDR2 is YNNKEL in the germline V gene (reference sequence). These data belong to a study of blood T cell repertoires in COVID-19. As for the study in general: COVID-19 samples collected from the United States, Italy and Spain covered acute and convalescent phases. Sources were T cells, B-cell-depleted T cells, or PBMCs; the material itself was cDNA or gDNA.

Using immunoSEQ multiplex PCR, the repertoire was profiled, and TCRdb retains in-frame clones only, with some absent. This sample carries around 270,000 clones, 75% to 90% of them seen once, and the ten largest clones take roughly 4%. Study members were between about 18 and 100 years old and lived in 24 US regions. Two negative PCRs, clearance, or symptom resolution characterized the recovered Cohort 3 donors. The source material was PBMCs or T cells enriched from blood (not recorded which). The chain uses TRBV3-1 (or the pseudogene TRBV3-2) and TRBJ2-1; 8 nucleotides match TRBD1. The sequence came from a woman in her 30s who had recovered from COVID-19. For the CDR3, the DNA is TGTGCCAGCAGCCAATCCCCCGGACAGGGCGGCAATGAGCAGTTCTTC. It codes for CASSQSPGQGGNEQFF.